These T cell receptor beta chains were read from a single sample in a study of regulatory T cells in long-lasting Graves disease. TCRdb re-called the multiplex PCR reads with MiXCR, one entry per CDR3 protein. The table includes about 400,000 distinct CDR3 sequences, roughly 20% detected once. The sample here was peripheral blood mononuclear cells (PBMCs), taken when the disease was refractory, from a patient treated with antithyroid drugs. The receptor source for this set is a female donor with Graves disease. Each CDR3 is given with its conserved first and last residue. The order of the fields is D gene, J gene, clone size, V gene, CDR3 protein, CDR3 DNA. D genes are given only for firm matches. Only part of the rows carry a size: once, few, many, or a class if the clone is expanded.

d_gene: -; j_gene: TRBJ1-1; abundance: many; v_gene: TRBV2; CDR3aa: CASSEGLTGNTEAFF; CDR3nt: TGTGCCAGCAGTGAAGGGCTAACAGGGAACACTGAAGCTTTCTTT
d_gene: TRBD2; j_gene: TRBJ2-1; abundance: -; v_gene: TRBV4-1; CDR3aa: CASSQGGGMLAGYNEQFF; CDR3nt: TGCGCCAGCAGCCAAGGGGGGGGGATGCTAGCGGGTTACAATGAGCAGTTCTTC
d_gene: -; j_gene: TRBJ1-1; abundance: -; v_gene: TRBV29-1; CDR3aa: CSVLQVNTEAFF; CDR3nt: TGCAGCGTCTTACAGGTGAACACTGAAGCTTTCTTT
d_gene: -; j_gene: TRBJ1-3; abundance: -; v_gene: TRBV30; CDR3aa: CACVPSGNTIYF; CDR3nt: TGTGCCTGTGTTCCCTCTGGAAACACCATATATTTT
d_gene: -; j_gene: TRBJ1-1; abundance: -; v_gene: TRBV20-1; CDR3aa: CSAPTGGVTEAFF; CDR3nt: TGCAGTGCTCCCACGGGGGGGGTCACTGAAGCTTTCTTT
d_gene: -; j_gene: TRBJ2-5; abundance: few; v_gene: TRBV9; CDR3aa: CASSPYLRFRGVSGKRTQYF; CDR3nt: TGTGCCAGCAGCCCATACTTGAGATTCAGGGGGGTGAGCGGGAAAAGGACCCAGTACTTC
d_gene: TRBD1; j_gene: TRBJ2-5; abundance: many; v_gene: TRBV28; CDR3aa: CASTEGTGGWETQYF; CDR3nt: TGTGCCAGCACCGAGGGGACAGGGGGCTGGGAGACCCAGTACTTC
d_gene: -; j_gene: TRBJ2-7; abundance: -; v_gene: TRBV7-2; CDR3aa: CASSLSGVSIGKDF; CDR3nt: TGTGCCAGCAGCTTATCGGGTGTTTCGATAGGGAAAGACTTC
d_gene: -; j_gene: TRBJ2-1; abundance: -; v_gene: TRBV12-3/TRBV12-4; CDR3aa: CASSHGAGAYNEQFF; CDR3nt: TGTGCCAGCAGCCATGGAGCGGGTGCCTACAATGAGCAGTTCTTC
d_gene: -; j_gene: TRBJ2-2; abundance: -; v_gene: TRBV3-1; CDR3aa: CASSHQDNTGELFF; CDR3nt: TGTGCCAGCAGCCATCAGGATAACACCGGGGAGCTGTTTTTT
d_gene: -; j_gene: TRBJ1-1; abundance: -; v_gene: TRBV6-1; CDR3aa: CASGAQSYTEAFF; CDR3nt: TGTGCCAGCGGGGCCCAAAGCTACACTGAAGCTTTCTTT
d_gene: TRBD2; j_gene: TRBJ2-7; abundance: few; v_gene: TRBV4-1; CDR3aa: CASSLTSGIYYEQYF; CDR3nt: TGCGCCAGCAGCCTCACTAGCGGGATATACTACGAGCAGTACTTC
d_gene: TRBD1; j_gene: TRBJ1-4; abundance: many; v_gene: TRBV7-2; CDR3aa: CASSHGQGGEKLFF; CDR3nt: TGTGCCAGCAGCCATGGACAGGGCGGTGAAAAACTGTTTTTT
d_gene: -; j_gene: TRBJ2-5; abundance: many; v_gene: TRBV11-2; CDR3aa: CASSLGSLQGETQYF; CDR3nt: TGTGCCAGCAGCTTAGGGTCCCTGCAGGGAGAGACCCAGTACTTC
d_gene: TRBD1; j_gene: TRBJ2-1; abundance: -; v_gene: TRBV6-9; CDR3aa: CASSYSGTDHNEQFF; CDR3nt: TGTGCCAGCAGTTACTCCGGGACAGATCACAATGAGCAGTTCTTC
d_gene: -; j_gene: TRBJ1-1; abundance: few; v_gene: TRBV10-1; CDR3aa: CASSDGEDTEAFF; CDR3nt: TGCGCCAGCAGTGATGGCGAGGACACTGAAGCTTTCTTT
d_gene: -; j_gene: TRBJ1-2; abundance: many; v_gene: TRBV29-1; CDR3aa: CSVETLTYGYTF; CDR3nt: TGCAGCGTTGAGACGTTAACCTATGGCTACACCTTC
d_gene: -; j_gene: TRBJ2-5; abundance: -; v_gene: TRBV4-3; CDR3aa: CASSQDFEGHGGETQYF; CDR3nt: TGCGCCAGCAGCCAAGATTTCGAAGGACACGGGGGAGAGACCCAGTACTTC
d_gene: TRBD1; j_gene: TRBJ2-4; abundance: few; v_gene: TRBV28; CDR3aa: CASSPRGQGDIQYF; CDR3nt: TGTGCCAGCAGTCCCCGGGGACAGGGAGACATTCAGTACTTC
d_gene: -; j_gene: TRBJ1-5; abundance: few; v_gene: TRBV6-1; CDR3aa: CASTQEGGRPNQPQHF; CDR3nt: TGTGCCAGCACCCAAGAGGGCGGACGCCCGAATCAGCCCCAGCATTTT
d_gene: TRBD1; j_gene: TRBJ1-2; abundance: -; v_gene: TRBV20-1; CDR3aa: CSARTIRTGSGYTF; CDR3nt: TGCAGTGCTAGAACAATTAGGACAGGATCTGGCTACACCTTC
d_gene: -; j_gene: TRBJ1-5; abundance: -; v_gene: TRBV5-6; CDR3aa: CASSLSRGQAEGPQHF; CDR3nt: TGTGCCAGCAGCCTCTCTAGGGGCCAGGCCGAAGGGCCCCAGCATTTT
d_gene: -; j_gene: TRBJ2-7; abundance: many; v_gene: TRBV28; CDR3aa: CASSFGSRPSKTYEQYF; CDR3nt: TGTGCCAGCAGTTTTGGGAGTCGGCCCTCGAAGACCTACGAGCAGTACTTC
d_gene: TRBD1; j_gene: TRBJ2-7; abundance: many; v_gene: TRBV9; CDR3aa: CASSGAGGAREQYF; CDR3nt: TGTGCCAGCAGCGGAGCAGGGGGCGCGAGGGAGCAGTACTTC
d_gene: TRBD1; j_gene: TRBJ2-7; abundance: -; v_gene: TRBV7-3; CDR3aa: CASSFFGETGEIYEQYF; CDR3nt: TGTGCCAGCAGCTTTTTTGGGGAAACAGGGGAAATCTACGAGCAGTACTTC
d_gene: TRBD1; j_gene: TRBJ2-2; abundance: many; v_gene: TRBV2; CDR3aa: CASSEIYRGATGELFF; CDR3nt: TGTGCCAGCAGTGAAATTTACAGGGGCGCAACCGGGGAGCTGTTTTTT
d_gene: TRBD2; j_gene: TRBJ2-7; abundance: many; v_gene: TRBV11-2; CDR3aa: CASSWGTSGTYEQYF; CDR3nt: TGTGCCAGCAGCTGGGGGACTAGCGGGACGTACGAGCAGTACTTC
d_gene: -; j_gene: TRBJ2-2; abundance: many; v_gene: TRBV7-7; CDR3aa: CASSAAPLNTGELFF; CDR3nt: TGTGCTAGCTCGGCGGCGCCGCTGAACACCGGGGAGCTGTTTTTT
d_gene: -; j_gene: TRBJ1-5; abundance: few; v_gene: TRBV6-1; CDR3aa: CATRGKGSNQPQHF; CDR3nt: TGTGCCACCAGAGGTAAGGGATCCAATCAGCCCCAGCATTTT
d_gene: -; j_gene: TRBJ1-5; abundance: many; v_gene: TRBV30; CDR3aa: CAWTGDSNQPQHF; CDR3nt: TGTGCCTGGACAGGGGATAGCAATCAGCCCCAGCATTTT
d_gene: TRBD1; j_gene: TRBJ2-2; abundance: -; v_gene: TRBV6-5; CDR3aa: CASSYPLTKGASGELFF; CDR3nt: TGTGCCAGCAGTTACCCGCTCACTAAGGGGGCATCCGGGGAGCTGTTTTTT
d_gene: -; j_gene: TRBJ2-7; abundance: -; v_gene: TRBV6-1; CDR3aa: CASSIPPDEQYF; CDR3nt: TGTGCCAGCAGTATCCCTCCGGACGAGCAGTACTTC
d_gene: TRBD1; j_gene: TRBJ1-2; abundance: few; v_gene: TRBV7-6; CDR3aa: CASSLDKGTAAGGYTF; CDR3nt: TGTGCCAGCAGCTTAGACAAAGGGACAGCTGCTGGTGGCTACACCTTC
d_gene: TRBD2; j_gene: TRBJ2-7; abundance: -; v_gene: TRBV29-1; CDR3aa: CSVDVWTSGRAGEQYF; CDR3nt: TGCAGCGTTGATGTCTGGACTAGCGGGAGGGCTGGCGAGCAGTACTTC
d_gene: TRBD2; j_gene: TRBJ2-5; abundance: many; v_gene: TRBV6-1; CDR3aa: CASSRGTSDTQYF; CDR3nt: TGTGCCAGCAGTCGTGGGACTAGCGATACCCAGTACTTC
d_gene: TRBD1; j_gene: TRBJ1-5; abundance: once; v_gene: TRBV20-1; CDR3aa: CSASVGTGRNQPQHF; CDR3nt: TGCAGTGCTAGTGTAGGGACAGGGCGGAATCAGCCCCAGCATTTT
d_gene: -; j_gene: TRBJ2-7; abundance: many; v_gene: TRBV11-2; CDR3aa: CASSLGGLGRGYYEQYF; CDR3nt: TGTGCCAGCAGCTTAGGAGGACTTGGGCGGGGCTACTACGAGCAGTACTTC
d_gene: TRBD1; j_gene: TRBJ2-7; abundance: few; v_gene: TRBV29-1; CDR3aa: CSVEDLPNSGTGGNEQYF; CDR3nt: TGCAGCGTTGAAGATTTACCCAACTCCGGGACAGGGGGCAACGAGCAGTACTTC
d_gene: -; j_gene: TRBJ1-5; abundance: -; v_gene: TRBV27; CDR3aa: CASSGTGHPSNQPQHF; CDR3nt: TGTGCCAGCAGTGGTACGGGACACCCGAGCAATCAGCCCCAGCATTTT
d_gene: TRBD2; j_gene: TRBJ2-7; abundance: -; v_gene: TRBV4-1; CDR3aa: CASSRISGRARDEQYF; CDR3nt: TGCGCCAGCAGCCGGATTAGCGGGAGGGCCAGGGACGAGCAGTACTTC
d_gene: TRBD2; j_gene: TRBJ2-7; abundance: many; v_gene: TRBV9; CDR3aa: CASSGRLATSYEQYF; CDR3nt: TGTGCCAGCAGCGGAAGACTAGCGACATCCTACGAGCAGTACTTC
d_gene: -; j_gene: TRBJ2-5; abundance: many; v_gene: TRBV11-2; CDR3aa: CASSLSDQGETQYF; CDR3nt: TGTGCCAGCAGCTTATCGGACCAAGGCGAGACCCAGTACTTC
d_gene: -; j_gene: TRBJ1-2; abundance: many; v_gene: TRBV6-2/TRBV6-3; CDR3aa: CASTRDGSMIYGYTF; CDR3nt: TGTGCCAGCACCCGTGACGGGTCGATGATATATGGCTACACCTTC
d_gene: -; j_gene: TRBJ1-5; abundance: many; v_gene: TRBV6-1; CDR3aa: CASSPRQVDFRHQPQHF; CDR3nt: TGTGCCAGCAGTCCTCGACAGGTTGATTTTCGTCATCAGCCCCAGCATTTT
d_gene: -; j_gene: TRBJ2-1; abundance: -; v_gene: TRBV2; CDR3aa: CASSEGYNEQFF; CDR3nt: TGTGCCAGCAGTGAAGGGTACAATGAGCAGTTCTTC
d_gene: TRBD2; j_gene: TRBJ2-5; abundance: many; v_gene: TRBV20-1; CDR3aa: CSARDPGLAGKETQYF; CDR3nt: TGCAGTGCTAGAGATCCGGGACTAGCGGGAAAAGAGACCCAGTACTTC
d_gene: -; j_gene: TRBJ2-5; abundance: few; v_gene: TRBV7-8; CDR3aa: CASSRASGETQYF; CDR3nt: TGTGCCAGCAGCCGGGCTTCTGGTGAGACCCAGTACTTC
d_gene: TRBD2; j_gene: TRBJ2-2; abundance: -; v_gene: TRBV27; CDR3aa: CASSGLAGFSTGELFF; CDR3nt: TGTGCCAGCAGCGGACTAGCGGGTTTTTCCACCGGGGAGCTGTTTTTT
d_gene: -; j_gene: TRBJ1-2; abundance: few; v_gene: TRBV29-1; CDR3aa: CSVDRLPGESNYGYTF; CDR3nt: TGCAGCGTTGACCGGCTGCCGGGGGAGTCGAACTATGGCTACACCTTC
d_gene: TRBD1; j_gene: TRBJ2-3; abundance: -; v_gene: TRBV20-1; CDR3aa: CSVQDRIMDTQYF; CDR3nt: TGCAGTGTACAGGACAGGATCATGGATACGCAGTATTTT